Given below is one T cell receptor (beta chain) in context. As yet, its antigen is unknown. CDR1 and CDR2 from the germline V gene are ENHRY and SYGVKD. V lost 7 bases to trimming and J lost 6 bases; unmatched junction nucleotides: 11. This CDR3 is built from 14 residues. The PCR employed 60 Vbeta primers together with 13 Jbeta primers. TCRdb's copy holds only in-frame clones and misses some; the assay was immunoSEQ multiplex PCR. The sample contains around 180,000 clones, 65% to 80% of which appear only once. This sample is drawn from a study of cytomegalovirus exposure and HLA in healthy donors. The study, taken as a whole, reports: When analyzed later, a missense DCLRE1C variant was found to be linked to TCR beta V- and J-gene trimming.

Sequencing was carried out using PBMCs. The J gene is TRBJ1-2, the V gene TRBV10-3, with TRBD1 matching 7 bases. The TCR originated in a woman aged 40 to 55 in good health and CMV-seronegative. CDR3 DNA: TGTGCCATCACCGAAACAGGGGTTACTGATGGCTACACCTTC. As protein: CAITETGVTDGYTF.